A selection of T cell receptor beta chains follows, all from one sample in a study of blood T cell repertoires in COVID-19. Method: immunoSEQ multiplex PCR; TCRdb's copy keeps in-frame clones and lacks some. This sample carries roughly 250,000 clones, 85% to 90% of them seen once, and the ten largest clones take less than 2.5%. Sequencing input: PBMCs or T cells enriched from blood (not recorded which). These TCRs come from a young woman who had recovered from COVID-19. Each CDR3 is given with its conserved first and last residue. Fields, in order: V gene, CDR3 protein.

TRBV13	CASSYSRGTDDTQYF
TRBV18	CASSPRGGANTGELFF
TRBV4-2	CASSQDRSLGLYGYTF
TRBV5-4	CASSLGLAGVSYEQYF
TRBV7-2	CASSSQGPYTF
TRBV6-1	CASSEWTGYEQYF
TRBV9	CASSAPSGGSYNEQFF
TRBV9	CASSGGGGVNYGYTF
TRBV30	CAWSSAGKRETF
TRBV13	CASSAEDTQYF
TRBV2	CASSTVAKQYF
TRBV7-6	CASSPRQGYDTQYF
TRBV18	CASSLNSGGSNTEAFF
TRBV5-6	CASSTPGIYGYTF
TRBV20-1	CSASFPGINEQYF
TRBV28	CASSSHPDRVDGELFF
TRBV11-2	CASSPPQITGEQYF
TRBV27	CASTQGSGANVLTF
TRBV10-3	CAITSADSYEQYF
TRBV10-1	CANALDMYNEQFF
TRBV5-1	CASSLARPTYEQYF
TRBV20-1	CSARSLYGYTF
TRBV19	CASSIAPGQGHGYTF
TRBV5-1	CASSSGRGLDTDTQYF
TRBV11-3	CASAHRYF
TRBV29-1	CSARRGVNTEAFF
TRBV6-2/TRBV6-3	CASSYLQGRYQGTQYF
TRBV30	CAWSDGTVPPLHF
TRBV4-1	CASSPQWTSYEQYF
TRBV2	CASSEAGTDNQPQHF
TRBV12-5	CASGLQTGTEAFF
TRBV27	CASSLSRLASETQYF
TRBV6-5	CASSSWTGVNYGYTF